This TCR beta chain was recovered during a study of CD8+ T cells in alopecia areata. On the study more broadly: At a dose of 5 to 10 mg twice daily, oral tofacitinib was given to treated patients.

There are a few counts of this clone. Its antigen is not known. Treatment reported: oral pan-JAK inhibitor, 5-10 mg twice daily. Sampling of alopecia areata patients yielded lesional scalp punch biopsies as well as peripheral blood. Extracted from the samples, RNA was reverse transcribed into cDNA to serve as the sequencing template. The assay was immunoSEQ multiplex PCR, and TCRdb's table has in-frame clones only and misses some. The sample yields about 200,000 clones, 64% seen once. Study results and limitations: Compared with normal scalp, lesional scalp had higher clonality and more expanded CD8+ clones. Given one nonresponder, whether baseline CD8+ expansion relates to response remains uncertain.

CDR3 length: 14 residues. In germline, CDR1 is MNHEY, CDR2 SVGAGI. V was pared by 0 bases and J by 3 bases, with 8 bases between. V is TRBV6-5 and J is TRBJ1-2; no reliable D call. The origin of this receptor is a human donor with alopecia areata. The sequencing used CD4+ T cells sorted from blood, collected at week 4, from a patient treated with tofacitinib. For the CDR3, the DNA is TGTGCCAGCAGTTACTCGGGCTGGGACTATGGCTACACCTTC. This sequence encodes CASSYSGWDYGYTF.